This T cell receptor beta chain was sequenced for a study of blood T cells in healthy people across ages (dated by TCRdb to between 2015 and 2017). About the study as a whole: Template switching captured roughly one uniquely barcoded TCR beta cDNA molecule per two T cells in model experiments. To avoid experimental bias, donors of different ages were spread randomly across the sequencing lanes. The study measured age-related changes in TCR beta repertoire diversity using deep sequencing normalized with unique cDNA molecular identifiers. Using the same blood draw, the study looked at two additional independent replicas of 1 million unique cDNA reads for two donors, one aged 18 to 30 and the other aged 80 or older. The donors were split into four age groups: young (average approximately 16 years), middle-aged (about 40), aged (62) and long-lived (over 75). Overall study outcomes, separate from this receptor: Observed TCR beta diversity per million T cells fell roughly linearly with age, and a significant reduction was already apparent by age roughly 40. Estimates of total diversity based on one million sequenced T cells were regarded as lower bounds and as underestimates. A strong correlation was found between observed TCR beta diversity and the percentage of naive T cells measured by flow cytometry. Because donor CMV infection status was unknown, age-related changes in expanded clonotypes were potentially confounded. Compared with the aged group, the long-lived group had more naive CD4+ T cells, fewer expanded clones and increased TCR diversity, suggesting age selection. Bulk unsorted PBMC profiling prevented conclusive comparison of naive and antigen-experienced compartments.

Libraries came from 5' RACE. The listed sequencing device is Illumina HiSeq 2500. A second PCR of 7 to 11 cycles was run with a J-beta primer mix and a sample-barcoded 5' primer. A unique molecular identifier was introduced onto each TCR beta cDNA molecule by a template-switch 5' adaptor carrying 12 random nucleotides. Each sample yielded at least 2.5 million CDR3-containing paired-end reads. The Mint cDNA synthesis kit, primed by a TRBC-specific oligonucleotide, was used to synthesize first-strand cDNA from all RNA. Following uracil-DNA glycosylase treatment, a first 18-cycle PCR with universal primers M1SS and BC2_uni_R was performed on all cDNA. The paper's data handling went like this. Each sample was normalized by randomly selecting 1 million high-quality reads, each carrying a distinct molecular identifier. Reads sharing molecular identifiers were discarded rather than binned into consensus sequences. MiTCR, with a Q25 quality threshold and the strictest error-elimination algorithm, was used for CDR3 identification, clonotype clustering and error correction. A nonparametric unseen species model using Euler transformation provided a lower-bound estimate of total TCR beta diversity. TCRdb ran its own pipeline on the public reads, namely fastp trimming at Q25 and MiXCR clone calling, and kept in-frame beta chains. CDR3 protein duplicates are merged, each entry listing the most common genes and DNA. Clone size and V and J calls follow TCRdb, not the original study. In all, the sample holds 1.5 million to 1.9 million distinct CDR3 sequences, and 42% of those were seen once. Together, the top ten hold about 4% of the sample.

Unmatched junction bases come to 15, with V trimmed by 6 bases and J by 2 bases. There are 17 amino acids in the CDR3, from cysteine to phenylalanine inclusive. CDR3 DNA is the only sequence kept; it has 51 bases, read in frame from the first base. Sequences DFQATT (CDR1) and SNEGSKA (CDR2) are obtained from the germline V gene (reference sequence). Concerning this clonotype: Its recognized antigen is unknown. Within one base of it there is no much larger clone, and no base qualities were kept.

Donors were 40 or so systemically healthy Caucasian individuals from Russia aged roughly 6 to 100 years. Each donor gave ten milliliters of peripheral blood, drawn into EDTA-treated Vacutainer tubes. Ficoll-Paque density-gradient centrifugation was used to isolate PBMCs, with at least 6 million per sample. Trizol reagent was used to extract total RNA from PBMCs, with at least 5 micrograms per sample. Naive CD45RAhigh/CD27high T cell percentages were measured by flow cytometry on a PBMC aliquot from every donor. This receptor was obtained from a woman between 18 and 29 years old in good health. The rearranged segments are TRBV20-1 and TRBJ2-3, with TRBD2 matching 9 junction bases. Sequenced material: blood. Here is the DNA: TGCAGTGCCGGACGGAGCGGGGGGCCTTTTTACACAGATACGCAGTATTTT. This codes for CSAGRSGGPFYTDTQYF.